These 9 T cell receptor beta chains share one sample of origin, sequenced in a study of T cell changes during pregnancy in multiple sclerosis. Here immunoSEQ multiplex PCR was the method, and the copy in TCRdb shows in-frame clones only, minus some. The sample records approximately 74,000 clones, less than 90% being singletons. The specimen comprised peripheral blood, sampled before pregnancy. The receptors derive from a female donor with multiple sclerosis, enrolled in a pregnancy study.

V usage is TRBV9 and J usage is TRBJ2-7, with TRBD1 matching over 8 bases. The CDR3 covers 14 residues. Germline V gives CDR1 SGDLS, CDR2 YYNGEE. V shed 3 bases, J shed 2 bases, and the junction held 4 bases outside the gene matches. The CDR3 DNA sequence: TGTGCCAGCAGCGCCGGACAGGGTCCCTACGAGCAGTACTTC. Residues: CASSAGQGPYEQYF.

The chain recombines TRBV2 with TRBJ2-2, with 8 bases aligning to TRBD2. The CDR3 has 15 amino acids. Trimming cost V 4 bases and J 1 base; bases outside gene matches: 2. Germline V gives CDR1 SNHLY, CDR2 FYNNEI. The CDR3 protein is CASSALAGNTGELFF. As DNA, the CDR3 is TGTGCCAGCAGTGCCCTAGCGGGGAACACCGGGGAGCTGTTTTTT.

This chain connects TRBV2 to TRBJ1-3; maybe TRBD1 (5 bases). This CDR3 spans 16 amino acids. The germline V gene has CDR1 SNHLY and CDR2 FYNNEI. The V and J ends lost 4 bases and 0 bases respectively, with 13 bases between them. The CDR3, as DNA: TGTGCCAGCAGTGCGCAGGGCCAGAGCTCTGGAAACACCATATATTTT. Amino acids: CASSAQGQSSGNTIYF.

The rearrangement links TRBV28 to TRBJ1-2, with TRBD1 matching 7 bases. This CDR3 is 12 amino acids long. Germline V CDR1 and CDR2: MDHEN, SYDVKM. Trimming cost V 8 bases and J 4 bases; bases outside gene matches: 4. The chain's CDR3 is CASQTGSYGYTF. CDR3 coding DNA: TGTGCCAGCCAGACAGGGAGCTATGGCTACACCTTC.

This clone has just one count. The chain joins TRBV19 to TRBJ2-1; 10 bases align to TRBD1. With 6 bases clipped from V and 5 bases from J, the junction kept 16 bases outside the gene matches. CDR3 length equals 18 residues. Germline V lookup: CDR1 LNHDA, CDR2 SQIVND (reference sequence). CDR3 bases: TGTGCCAGTAGAAAGATGATAGGGGTGGACAGGGGGAACAATGAGCAGTTCTTC. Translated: CASRKMIGVDRGNNEQFF.

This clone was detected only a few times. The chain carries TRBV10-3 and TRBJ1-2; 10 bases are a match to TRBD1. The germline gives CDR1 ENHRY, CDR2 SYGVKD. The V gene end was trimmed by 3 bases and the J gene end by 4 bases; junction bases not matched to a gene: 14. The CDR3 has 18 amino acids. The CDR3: CAISDHGGDRGIIYGYTF. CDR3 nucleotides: TGTGCCATCAGTGACCACGGGGGGGACAGGGGTATTATCTATGGCTACACCTTC.

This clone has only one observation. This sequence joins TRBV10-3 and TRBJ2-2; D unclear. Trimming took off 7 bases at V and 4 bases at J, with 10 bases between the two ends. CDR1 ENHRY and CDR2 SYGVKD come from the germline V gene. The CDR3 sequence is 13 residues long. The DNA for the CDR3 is TGTGCCATCACTTCTAGTGCCACCGGGGAGCTGTTTTTT. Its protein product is CAITSSATGELFF.

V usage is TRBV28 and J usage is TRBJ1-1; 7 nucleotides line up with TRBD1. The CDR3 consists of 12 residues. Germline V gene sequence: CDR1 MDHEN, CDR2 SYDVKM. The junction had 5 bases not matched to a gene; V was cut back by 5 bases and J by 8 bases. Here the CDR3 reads CASSKPQGEAFF. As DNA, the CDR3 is TGTGCCAGCAGTAAACCACAGGGGGAAGCTTTCTTT.

The CDR3 loop reads CASSIQRDTEAFF. CDR3 DNA sequence: TGTGCCAGCAGTATACAGAGGGACACTGAAGCTTTCTTT. The chain joins TRBV6-1 to TRBJ1-1; D unresolved. Germline V gene lookup returns CDR1 MNHNS and CDR2 SASEGT. This CDR3 has 13 amino acids. Trimming pared 5 bases from V and 3 bases from J, leaving 10 bases between.